Below are 9 T cell receptor beta chains sequenced from a single sample in a study of EBV T-cell therapy then PD-1 blockade in nasopharyngeal carcinoma. The protocol was immunoSEQ multiplex PCR, while the TCRdb copy is restricted to in-frame clones and leaves out a portion. This table holds approximately 15,000 clones, approximately 81% found once. Antigens for these TCRs are unknown. Treatment reported: AdE1-LMPpoly-expanded autologous EBV-specific T-cell therapy followed by anti-PD-1 nivolumab. Sequences were derived from CD8+ T cells from blood, sampled at day 105 from a patient whose treatment included autologous EBV-specific T cells and nivolumab. The receptors were gathered from a man between 40 and 49 years old with nasopharyngeal carcinoma.

The V gene is TRBV29-1, the J gene TRBJ2-7; D tentatively reads TRBD1 or TRBD2 (5 bases each). V lost 3 bases, J lost 6 bases, and 18 bases lay in between. There are 14 residues in the CDR3. The V gene's germline CDR1 is SQVTM and CDR2 ANQGSEA. CDR3 in DNA: TGCAGCGTTGATAGGGGTTCGGGATCGGGCGAGCAGTACTTC. Its protein is CSVDRGSGSGEQYF.

Within the sample, this clone is medium-sized. The V gene is TRBV28, the J gene TRBJ1-3; D gene ambiguous. The CDR3 runs 13 residues. From germline, CDR1 is MDHEN and CDR2 SYDVKM. Between the trimmed V and J ends, which lost 3 bases and 1 base, there was a span of 4 bases. The CDR3 sequence is CASSLWSGNTIYF. The CDR3, as DNA: TGTGCCAGCAGTTTGTGGTCTGGAAACACCATATATTTT.

CDR3 in DNA: TGTGCCAGCAGCTTAGAGGGACTGAACACAGATACGCAGTATTTT. Residues: CASSLEGLNTDTQYF. The chain joins TRBV7-3 to TRBJ2-3, with D possibly TRBD2 on 6 matching bases. With 2 bases removed from V and 2 bases from J, the gap between germline ends came to 11 bases. Per the germline V gene, CDR1 is SGHTA and CDR2 is FQGTGA. CDR3 length: 15 amino acids.

This chain links TRBV28 with TRBJ2-5, with 13 bases aligning to TRBD2. Germline CDR1 is MDHEN and CDR2 is SYDVKM. This CDR3 is built from 16 residues. Trimming took 5 bases from V and 4 from J; bases not matched to a gene: 7. The CDR3 nucleotides read TGTGCCAGCAGTCCCCTACTAGCGGGGGGGGCAGAGACCCAGTACTTC. This translates into CASSPLLAGGAETQYF.

This clone is deemed medium-sized. J is TRBJ2-2 and V is TRBV27; 10 nucleotides align to TRBD1. The V gene's germline CDR1 is MNHEY and CDR2 SMNVEV (reference sequence). This CDR3 contains 15 residues. Germline trimming cut 4 bases from V and 6 bases from J; bases unmatched to any gene: 5. The CDR3 DNA reads as TGTGCCAGCAGTTCGACAGGGGGCGCCCCCGGGGAGCTGTTTTTT. Its translation is CASSSTGGAPGELFF.

This chain uses TRBV3-1 (or the pseudogene TRBV3-2) with TRBJ1-4; maybe TRBD1 (5 bases). V was trimmed by 8 bases and J by 7 bases, leaving 17 bases between them. This CDR3 is 14 amino acids long. Germline CDR1 and CDR2: LGHDT and YNNKEL (reference sequence). The CDR3 reads CASHSWGLGEKLFF. CDR3 sequence (DNA): TGTGCCAGCCACTCCTGGGGGTTGGGTGAAAAACTGTTTTTT.

The V call is TRBV9, the J call TRBJ1-5; D gene unclear. The CDR3 has 15 residues. V lost 3 bases and J 0 bases, leaving 10 bases between the germline ends. Germline V gives CDR1 SGDLS, CDR2 YYNGEE. CDR3 DNA sequence: TGTGCCAGCAGCGGGTCCCCATATAGCAATCAGCCCCAGCATTTT. Its protein is CASSGSPYSNQPQHF. The complete variable domain, with remaining parts taken from reference TRBV9 and TRBJ1-5, reads DSGVTQTPKHLITATGQRVTLRCSPRSGDLSVYWYQQSLDQGLQFLIQYYNGEERAKGNILERFSAQQFPDLHSELNLSSLELGDSALYFCASSGSPYSNQPQHFGDGTRLSIL.

This chain uses TRBV19 with TRBJ2-3, with D perhaps matching TRBD2 (6 bases). Germline CDR1 and CDR2: LNHDA and SQIVND (reference sequence). Trimming removed 5 bases from V and 4 bases from J, with 13 bases in between. CDR3 size: 14 residues. The CDR3 region has the DNA TGTGCCAGTAGTCCCCGACTAGAAGCAGATACGCAGTATTTT. This codes for CASSPRLEADTQYF.

The V and J genes are TRBV27 and TRBJ2-7; D remains unclear. The CDR3 consists of 13 residues. Germline-derived CDR1 and CDR2 are MNHEY and SMNVEV (reference sequence). V shed 0 bases and J shed 3 bases, with 6 bases lying between them. In DNA, the CDR3 is TGTGCCAGCAGTTTATCGATAGGCTACGAGCAGTACTTC. It is translated as CASSLSIGYEQYF.